The T cell receptor beta chain under discussion was sequenced for a study of cytomegalovirus exposure and HLA in healthy donors. Regarding the study as a whole: Presence/absence analyses treated sequencing depth as roughly uniform across donors. Earlier findings revealed that most TCR beta V segments proved productive either about 87% or about 30% of the time.

The PCR was carried out with 60 Vbeta primers and 13 Jbeta primers. This table comes from immunoSEQ multiplex PCR, and its TCRdb copy is limited to in-frame clones, with some not included. The data hold around 130,000 clones, with 65% to 90% observed a single time. With respect to this clone: Its matching antigen is unknown.

V was cut by 3 bases and J by 3 bases, with 8 bases left in between. Germline values: CDR1 KGHSH, CDR2 LQKENI. The CDR3 length is 13 residues. As for the donors, each was a healthy bone marrow donor. The clonotype was recovered from a woman younger than 30 in good health and CMV-seropositive. The chain has TRBV18 and TRBJ1-2; no reliable D call. The sample consisted of PBMCs. The CDR3 coding sequence is TGTGCCAGCTCACCTGACACCTACTATGGCTACACCTTC. Its protein product is CASSPDTYYGYTF.